This T cell receptor beta chain was recovered during a study of blood T cell repertoires in COVID-19 (TCRdb year 2020). Concerning the study at large: Samples covering the acute and convalescent phases of COVID-19 were provided by collaborators in the United States, Italy and Spain. HLA class I and class II types, where available, came from metadata supplied by the sample provider rather than from assay-based typing. The samples were drawn from two sources: the first 160 participants of the ongoing ImmuneRACE study, and 1,000 to 1,500 subjects contributed by 6 global collaborators. The prospective study material was composed of cDNA or gDNA derived from T cells, B-cell-depleted T cells, or PBMCs. Subjects who had been exposed to COVID-19, were actively infected with it, or had recovered from it provided the deeply sampled blood TCRbeta repertoires that made up the dataset. A de-identified subject ID, COVID-19 status, age in years and sex were almost always included in the sample metadata. A freely available public database, intended as a resource for researchers studying the immune response to SARS-CoV-2, is where the repertoires were released.

CDR1 is given as SEHNR and CDR2 as FQNEAQ, both from the germline V gene (reference sequence). Including the terminal cysteine and phenylalanine, the CDR3 comprises 14 residues. The sequence is cut down to CDR3 DNA, 42 bases in frame from base 1. Trimming takes 4 bases from V and 3 bases from J, and the germline ends sit 9 bases apart. The immunoSEQ Assay, a bias-controlled multiplex PCR, was used to amplify TCRbeta CDR3 regions from genomic DNA. The published analysis was carried out like this. The number of nucleated cells in each sample was estimated by amplification of reference gene primers within the assay. Sequence reads were collapsed and filtered to measure the absolute abundance of every unique TCRbeta CDR3 rearrangement. For each sample, productive Simpson clonality was calculated as the square root of Simpson's diversity index across productive rearrangements. Drawn from immuneACCESS, this table holds only the in-frame rearrangements with V and J called that TCRdb kept. Clones are partly lost; checked studies trace under half to an unresolved V gene and leave the rest unexplained. V and J calls and clone size are those listed in that table; D and trimming were worked out from the DNA. For this sample there are under 300,000 clones; approximately 83% appear just once. The ten largest clonotypes hold roughly 1.9% of the sample.

Broader findings and caveats from the paper: The amount of clinical and demographic metadata varied by source and participant and was provided uncurated.

Samples from volunteer blood donors who had recovered from COVID-19 were contributed by a second Seattle source. The collaborating institutions used their own protocols to collect whole blood in K2EDTA tubes. For TCRbeta analysis, collaborators shipped samples as frozen whole blood, isolated PBMCs, or DNA extracted from either of those sample types. Concerning this clone: Its antigen has not been determined. The sample holds no much larger clone one base away, and base qualities are not on file.

This TCR came from a man aged 30 to 45 who had recovered from COVID-19. Sequenced sample: peripheral blood. The chain joins TRBV7-9 to TRBJ1-4; TRBD1 is a possible D gene, resting on 6 matching bases. The base sequence is TGTGCCAGCAGCTCGGCAGGGGCTAATGAAAAACTGTTTTTT. Its translation is CASSSAGANEKLFF.